This is a list of T cell receptor beta chains from one sample in a study of T cell responses to AZD1222 COVID-19 vaccine. Assay: immunoSEQ multiplex PCR; the TCRdb copy retains only in-frame clones and omits some. Found here are about 180,000 clones, 70% to 90% of them singletons; the top ten hold about 1.5%. The specimen comprised peripheral blood, sampled on day 0 of AZD1222 vaccination. The receptor source for this set is an adult in good health. Each CDR3 is given with its conserved first and last residue. D genes are given only for firm matches. The size entry is marked missing in some rows and otherwise reads once, few, many or a size class.

d_call,clone_size,v_call,j_call,cdr3_aa,cdr3_nt
.,.,TRBV18,TRBJ2-7,CASSPSRYEQYF,TGTGCCAGCTCACCGTCCCGTTACGAGCAGTACTTC
.,.,TRBV28,TRBJ2-6,CASRGSGANVLTF,TGTGCCAGCAGGGGTTCTGGGGCCAACGTCCTGACTTTC
.,.,TRBV9,TRBJ1-1,CASRTTGVEAFF,TGTGCCAGCCGAACCACGGGGGTTGAAGCTTTCTTT
.,once,TRBV3-1/TRBV3-2,TRBJ1-6,CASSQGSYNSPLHF,TGTGCCAGCAGCCAGGGCTCCTATAATTCACCCCTCCACTTT
TRBD2,.,TRBV24-1,TRBJ2-2,CATSVTGGQGGELFF,TGTGCCACCAGTGTGACGGGAGGGCAAGGCGGGGAGCTGTTTTTT
TRBD2,.,TRBV4-2,TRBJ2-1,CASSQASGTSGTNEQFF,TGTGCCAGCAGCCAAGCCTCCGGGACTAGCGGGACCAATGAGCAGTTCTTC
TRBD1,.,TRBV5-1,TRBJ1-6,CASSLEGAGNSPLHF,TGCGCCAGCAGCTTGGAGGGGGCTGGGAATTCACCCCTCCACTTT
.,.,TRBV19,TRBJ1-6,CASNGGYNSPLHF,TGTGCCAGTAACGGGGGCTATAATTCACCCCTCCACTTT
.,.,TRBV30,TRBJ1-2,CAWDGSNYGYTF,TGTGCCTGGGACGGCTCTAACTATGGCTACACCTTC
.,.,TRBV5-8,TRBJ2-4,CASSLGSAKAKNIQYF,TGTGCCAGCAGCTTGGGTAGCGCCAAGGCCAAAAACATTCAGTACTTC
.,.,TRBV19,TRBJ1-1,CASSIRGAGTEAFF,TGTGCCAGTAGTATACGAGGGGCCGGCACTGAAGCTTTCTTT
TRBD2,.,TRBV7-9,TRBJ2-2,CASSFPGTSGMSGELFF,TGTGCCAGCAGCTTCCCCGGGACTAGCGGGATGTCCGGGGAGCTGTTTTTT
.,.,TRBV4-3,TRBJ1-1,CASSQAQRNTEAFF,TGCGCCAGCAGCCAAGCGCAGCGGAACACTGAAGCTTTCTTT
.,.,TRBV3-1/TRBV3-2,TRBJ1-2,CASSPRRPGATGYTF,TGTGCCAGCAGCCCCCGCCGCCCAGGGGCAACTGGCTACACCTTC
.,.,TRBV14,TRBJ1-2,CASSQEAASQGYTF,TGTGCCAGCAGCCAAGAGGCAGCCTCACAAGGCTACACCTTC
.,.,TRBV4-3,TRBJ1-1,CASRKGVDTEAFF,TGCGCCAGCAGGAAGGGGGTCGACACTGAAGCTTTCTTT
.,.,TRBV9,TRBJ2-2,CASSASAANTGELFF,TGTGCCAGCAGCGCTAGCGCCGCGAACACCGGGGAGCTGTTTTTT
TRBD1,.,TRBV2,TRBJ1-1,CASRPGQGVFTEAFF,TGTGCCAGCAGACCCGGACAGGGAGTTTTCACTGAAGCTTTCTTT
.,once,TRBV3-1/TRBV3-2,TRBJ2-2,CASSQFGTSAAGELFF,TGTGCCAGCAGCCAATTCGGGACCTCAGCGGCCGGGGAGCTGTTTTTT
TRBD1,.,TRBV2,TRBJ2-1,CASRSGTGAYNEQFF,TGTGCCAGCCGCTCCGGGACAGGTGCCTACAATGAGCAGTTCTTC
TRBD1,.,TRBV7-3,TRBJ2-2,CASSFRQGANTGELFF,TGTGCCAGCAGCTTTCGACAGGGAGCGAACACCGGGGAGCTGTTTTTT
TRBD2,.,TRBV9,TRBJ2-3,CASSVVLAGTTDTQYF,TGTGCCAGCAGCGTAGTTCTAGCGGGGACCACAGATACGCAGTATTTT
.,.,TRBV20-1,TRBJ1-2,CSASQRYGYTF,TGCAGTGCTTCACAACGGTATGGCTACACCTTC
TRBD2,.,TRBV4-2,TRBJ2-5,CASSQARGEETQYF,TGTGCCAGCAGCCAAGCTCGGGGGGAGGAGACCCAGTACTTC
TRBD1,.,TRBV7-6,TRBJ2-5,CASSLAVTGRETQYF,TGTGCCAGCAGCTTAGCGGTGACAGGGCGAGAGACCCAGTACTTC
TRBD1,.,TRBV19,TRBJ2-2,CASIGTGAGTGELFF,TGTGCCAGTATCGGGACAGGGGCCGGCACCGGGGAGCTGTTTTTT
.,.,TRBV4-2,TRBJ2-7,CASSQEGGDSYEQYF,TGTGCCAGCAGCCAAGAGGGCGGGGACTCCTACGAGCAGTACTTC
TRBD1,.,TRBV19,TRBJ1-5,CASKNRGGGFGQPQHF,TGTGCCAGCAAAAACAGGGGAGGGGGATTTGGTCAGCCCCAGCATTTT
.,.,TRBV20-1,TRBJ2-3,CSASNRGATDTQYF,TGCAGTGCTAGTAACCGCGGTGCCACAGATACGCAGTATTTT
TRBD2,.,TRBV20-1,TRBJ2-1,CSASGGLALSSYNEQFF,TGCAGTGCTAGTGGGGGACTAGCACTAAGCTCCTACAATGAGCAGTTCTTC
.,.,TRBV5-6,TRBJ1-1,CASSLSYPNTEAFF,TGTGCCAGCAGCTTGAGCTACCCGAACACTGAAGCTTTCTTT
.,.,TRBV7-8,TRBJ1-5,CASSLSGQRSQPQHF,TGTGCCAGCAGCTTATCGGGGCAGAGAAGTCAGCCCCAGCATTTT
.,.,TRBV4-1,TRBJ1-6,CASSQDLGVEVGSYNSPLHF,TGCGCCAGCAGCCAAGACCTCGGAGTGGAGGTCGGCTCCTATAATTCACCCCTCCACTTT
TRBD2,.,TRBV24-1,TRBJ2-1,CATASGATENEQFF,TGTGCCACAGCGAGCGGGGCAACTGAAAATGAGCAGTTCTTC
.,.,TRBV19,TRBJ1-1,CASSIGGFASEAFF,TGTGCCAGTAGTATTGGCGGCTTCGCCTCTGAAGCTTTCTTT
.,.,TRBV18,TRBJ1-1,CASSLTAHDSNTEAFF,TGTGCCAGCTCACTTACCGCCCATGATTCGAACACTGAAGCTTTCTTT
.,.,TRBV6-2/TRBV6-3,TRBJ1-2,CASSYAGNYGYTF,TGTGCCAGCAGTTACGCAGGGAACTATGGCTACACCTTC
.,.,TRBV7-2,TRBJ1-1,CASSPMGQNTEAFF,TGTGCCAGCAGCCCCATGGGACAGAACACTGAAGCTTTCTTT
.,.,TRBV15,TRBJ2-1,CATSRVRAQGAYNEQFF,TGTGCCACCAGCCGGGTTCGGGCACAGGGTGCCTACAATGAGCAGTTCTTC
.,.,TRBV6-1,TRBJ2-6,CASSEVRGRFSGANVLTF,TGTGCCAGCAGTGAAGTTAGGGGACGGTTCTCTGGGGCCAACGTCCTGACTTTC
.,.,TRBV19,TRBJ1-3,CASSSAAPGNTIYF,TGTGCCAGTAGTTCCGCAGCCCCTGGAAACACCATATATTTT
.,few,TRBV7-9,TRBJ1-4,CASSLTGSGNEKLFF,TGTGCCAGCAGCTTAACCGGGAGTGGAAACGAAAAACTGTTTTTT
TRBD2,.,TRBV3-1/TRBV3-2,TRBJ2-7,CASSQIGVGLADYEQYF,TGTGCCAGCAGCCAAATTGGAGTGGGGCTAGCGGATTACGAGCAGTACTTC
.,.,TRBV6-4,TRBJ2-2,CASSEKAMTALNTGELFF,TGTGCCAGCAGTGAGAAGGCGATGACAGCCCTGAACACCGGGGAGCTGTTTTTT
.,.,TRBV9,TRBJ2-3,CASSQVGGADTQYF,TGTGCCAGCAGCCAGGTGGGGGGCGCAGATACGCAGTATTTT
.,once,TRBV7-8,TRBJ2-5,CASSGGQETQYF,TGTGCCAGCAGCGGTGGCCAAGAGACCCAGTACTTC
.,once,TRBV28,TRBJ1-1,CASSMRQGMNTEAFF,TGTGCCAGCAGTATGAGACAAGGGATGAACACTGAAGCTTTCTTT
TRBD2,.,TRBV10-3,TRBJ2-7,CAISDSGGSYEQYF,TGTGCCATCAGTGACAGCGGGGGATCCTACGAGCAGTACTTC
TRBD1,.,TRBV7-9,TRBJ1-1,CASSFTGVGEAFF,TGTGCCAGCAGCTTTACAGGGGTGGGTGAAGCTTTCTTT
.,.,TRBV7-2,TRBJ2-7,CASRQGAYEQYF,TGTGCCAGCAGGCAGGGAGCCTACGAGCAGTACTTC
.,.,TRBV5-1,TRBJ1-6,CASSFGSDSVNNSPLHF,TGCGCCAGCAGCTTCGGTTCGGACAGCGTGAATAATTCACCCCTCCACTTT
.,.,TRBV10-3,TRBJ1-1,CAISENTEAFF,TGTGCCATCAGTGAGAACACTGAAGCTTTCTTT
TRBD1,once,TRBV30,TRBJ1-2,CAWSGTGGWSYTF,TGTGCCTGGAGTGGGACAGGGGGCTGGAGCTACACCTTC
TRBD2,.,TRBV2,TRBJ2-1,CASSEATGLAGAYNEQFF,TGTGCCAGCAGTGAAGCTACAGGACTAGCGGGAGCGTACAATGAGCAGTTCTTC
.,.,TRBV3-1/TRBV3-2,TRBJ1-2,CASSHKNYGYTF,TGTGCCAGCAGCCACAAGAACTATGGCTACACCTTC
TRBD2,.,TRBV5-1,TRBJ2-5,CASSPGLAGPQETQYF,TGCGCCAGCAGCCCCGGACTAGCGGGGCCACAAGAGACCCAGTACTTC
.,.,TRBV6-1,TRBJ1-5,CASSEGRGGQPQHF,TGTGCCAGCAGTGAAGGAAGGGGGGGTCAGCCCCAGCATTTT
TRBD2,once,TRBV29-1,TRBJ2-2,CSVPGGTNTGELFF,TGCAGCGTGCCGGGGGGAACGAACACCGGGGAGCTGTTTTTT
.,.,TRBV10-3,TRBJ2-3,CATGEGSTDTQYF,TGTGCCACCGGCGAGGGGAGCACAGATACGCAGTATTTT